The text below deals with one T cell receptor beta chain. Genomic DNA of each subset was evenly split across several immunoSEQ plates. Here immunoSEQ multiplex PCR was the method, and the copy in TCRdb shows in-frame clones only, minus some. This repertoire shows 2,500,000 or so clones, under 95% found once; its top ten account for approximately 0.41%. These data originate in a study of shared clonotypes between healthy human individuals. The CDR3 has 14 residues. The junction had 13 bases not matched to a gene; V was cut back by 7 bases and J by 7 bases. Germline V lookup: CDR1 MDHEN, CDR2 SYDVKM. The rearrangement links TRBV28 to TRBJ2-7; 7 bases match TRBD1. The sequence derives from a man aged 18 to 29 in good health. Some clones in this sample may be carry-over from other donors' samples. Input material: naive CD4+ T cells from PBMCs. The subset: CD45RA+ positively selected. DNA for the CDR3: TGTGCCAGCACCATTGACAGGGCCCGGAGGGAGCAGTACTTC. Its protein product is CASTIDRARREQYF.